Listed below are T cell receptor beta chains from one sample, sequenced in a study of T cells after yellow fever vaccination. TCRdb redid the calling of the 5' RACE reads with MiXCR, one entry per CDR3 protein. The sample has 300,000 to 400,000 distinct CDR3 sequences, roughly 4% seen once. The source material was PBMCs, sampled 5 days after the yellow fever booster vaccination. The receptors here all came from a man aged 18 to 30 who received the YFV17D yellow fever vaccine. The CDR3 runs from the conserved cysteine through the conserved F or W. Each record gives: D gene, clone size, J gene, V gene, CDR3 DNA, CDR3 protein. D genes are given only for firm matches. Clone size appears in some rows only: once, few, many, or a class for an expanded clone.

NA many TRBJ1-1 TRBV11-1 TGTGCCAGCAGCTTAGGCCTTTGGACCGCCAACACTGAAGCTTTCTTT CASSLGLWTANTEAFF
NA few TRBJ1-2 TRBV7-2 TGTGCCAGCAGCTTATTATGGGACGGCGATAGGGGCTACACCTTC CASSLLWDGDRGYTF
TRBD2 many TRBJ2-3 TRBV10-3 TGTGCCATCAGTGAGTCCCCCACGACGACTAGCGGGGGCTATACAGATACGCAGTATTTT CAISESPTTTSGGYTDTQYF
NA NA TRBJ1-2 TRBV12-3/TRBV12-4 TGTGCCAGCAAACCGTCAGGGGTAGGCTACACCTTC CASKPSGVGYTF
NA few TRBJ1-5 TRBV12-3/TRBV12-4 TGTGCCAGCAGTTCGGGCGGAATACAGCCCCAGCATTTT CASSSGGIQPQHF
NA many TRBJ1-1 TRBV29-1 TGCAGCGTCCGGACTTTATTGAACACTGAAGCTTTCTTT CSVRTLLNTEAFF
TRBD2 NA TRBJ2-3 TRBV24-1 TGTGCCACCAGTGACGGGGGGATCCTTACGCAGTATTTT CATSDGGILTQYF
NA few TRBJ2-2 TRBV7-9 TGTGCCAGCAGCTTACTATCGGGGGAGACCGGGGAGCTGTTTTTT CASSLLSGETGELFF
NA few TRBJ1-1 TRBV6-5 TGTGCCAGCAGTTACTCGACGGGGGTGGGCACTGAAGCTTTCTTT CASSYSTGVGTEAFF
TRBD1 many TRBJ1-4 TRBV12-3/TRBV12-4 TGTGCCAGCAGTTTACGGCAGGGGGATGAAAAACTGTTTTTT CASSLRQGDEKLFF
NA many TRBJ2-3 TRBV9 TGTGCCAGCAGCGTAGAGGAAGGTCGCACAGATACGCAGTATTTT CASSVEEGRTDTQYF
TRBD2 few TRBJ2-2 TRBV6-2/TRBV6-3 TGTGCCAGCAGTTACGCACTAGCGGGGGCCACCAGCGTTCGCGGGGAGCTGTTTTTT CASSYALAGATSVRGELFF
NA many TRBJ2-1 TRBV10-1 TGCGCCAGCAGTGAGGGGGGCTCCTCCTACAATGAGCAGTTCTTC CASSEGGSSYNEQFF
NA NA TRBJ1-1 TRBV18 TGTGCCAGCTCACCAGGGGCCGGGAACACTGAAGCTTTCTTT CASSPGAGNTEAFF
NA NA TRBJ2-6 TRBV4-3 TGCGCCAGCAGCCAAGTAGAGGAGCGCTCTGGGGCCAACGTCCTGACTTTC CASSQVEERSGANVLTF
NA NA TRBJ2-5 TRBV5-4 TGTGCCAGCAGCGGGGGGACAGAAGAGACCCAGTACTTC CASSGGTEETQYF
NA many TRBJ1-4 TRBV29-1 TGCAGCGTTGAAAACAGGGTGTCCGGAAAACTGTTTTTT CSVENRVSGKLFF
TRBD2 NA TRBJ2-1 TRBV11-3 TGTGCCAGCAGCTTAGCACTAGCGGACTACAATGAGCAGTTCTTC CASSLALADYNEQFF
NA NA TRBJ1-5 TRBV7-6 TGTGCCAGCAGCCAAAGCACAGGACTCAATCAGCCCCAGCATTTT CASSQSTGLNQPQHF
NA NA TRBJ1-1 TRBV7-8 TGTGCCAGCAGCTTATTGGGCAGGGAAACTGAAGCTTTCTTT CASSLLGRETEAFF
TRBD1 many TRBJ2-5 TRBV20-1 TGCAGTGCAATCAGGGGGGAGACCCAGTACTTC CSAIRGETQYF
NA NA TRBJ1-5 TRBV30 TGTGCCCAGAGTAGGGGATGGAATCAGCCCCAGCATTTT CAQSRGWNQPQHF
NA NA TRBJ1-1 TRBV20-1 TGCAGTGCTAGAGGCAACGGAAACACTGAAGCTTTCTTT CSARGNGNTEAFF
TRBD2 NA TRBJ2-1 TRBV15 TGTGCCACCAGCCCTCGAGTAGCGGGGGGTCACTACAATGAGCAGTTCTTC CATSPRVAGGHYNEQFF
NA few TRBJ2-7 TRBV4-3 TGCGCCAGCAGCCAAGCGCGGGGCTACGAGCAGTACTTC CASSQARGYEQYF
NA few TRBJ1-6 TRBV11-2 TGTGCCAGCAGCTTTGACGACGGGGCCAATTCACCCCTCCACTTT CASSFDDGANSPLHF
TRBD1 NA TRBJ2-1 TRBV12-3/TRBV12-4 TGTGCCAGCAGTTGGACAGGGAACAGTGAGCAGTTCTTC CASSWTGNSEQFF
TRBD2 many TRBJ2-3 TRBV7-9 TGTGCCAGCAGCCCATGGACTAGCCGGAGCTCAGATACGCAGTATTTT CASSPWTSRSSDTQYF
TRBD1 many TRBJ2-3 TRBV6-2/TRBV6-3 TGTGCCAGCAGATCCATCCCGGGACAGGGGACAGATACGCAGTATTTT CASRSIPGQGTDTQYF
NA NA TRBJ1-4 TRBV18 TGTGCCAGCTCACCAATCCAGGGAGGGGTTCTGTTTTTT CASSPIQGGVLFF
NA NA TRBJ1-1 TRBV2 TGTGCCAGCACCAGGGGCCTCTCGATTGAAGCTTTCTTT CASTRGLSIEAFF
NA NA TRBJ1-1 TRBV7-2 TGTGCCAGCAGTTACTGGGGGGTTGAAGCTTTCTTT CASSYWGVEAFF
NA many TRBJ1-1 TRBV20-1 TGCAGTGCTAGGGGGGACATGAACACTGAAGCTTTCTTT CSARGDMNTEAFF
TRBD1 NA TRBJ1-5 TRBV10-2 TGCGCCAGCAGTGAGATCGGGACAGATAATCAGCCCCAGCATTTT CASSEIGTDNQPQHF
NA NA TRBJ2-3 TRBV4-3 TGCGCCAGCAGCCAAGCGCTACAGGGTGAAGAAGATACGCAGTATTTT CASSQALQGEEDTQYF
NA NA TRBJ2-5 TRBV5-6 TGTGCCAGCGGTTCTCTGGGCCGAGAGACCCAGTACTTC CASGSLGRETQYF
NA NA TRBJ2-3 TRBV6-5 TGTGCCAGCAGTCCGTATAAAGATACGCAGTATTTT CASSPYKDTQYF
NA few TRBJ2-5 TRBV4-3 TGCGCCAGCAGCCAAGGAGGAGCGGCGGGGTCGGAGACCCAGTACTTC CASSQGGAAGSETQYF
NA many TRBJ2-2 TRBV5-1 TGCGCCAGTGGCCCGACAGACGCTAACACCGGGGAGCTGTTTTTT CASGPTDANTGELFF
NA few TRBJ2-7 TRBV13 TGTGCCAGCAGCTCCGGGACGGTACTCTACGAGCAGTACTTC CASSSGTVLYEQYF
TRBD1 few TRBJ2-3 TRBV6-5 TGTGCCAGCAGTTACTCCGGGACAGGGACAGATACGCAGTATTTT CASSYSGTGTDTQYF
NA NA TRBJ1-1 TRBV5-1 TGCGCCAGCAGCTTGGGACAGCACACTGAAGCTTTCTTT CASSLGQHTEAFF
NA many TRBJ2-3 TRBV7-2 TGTGCCAGCAGCTTAGGGGGCCGGGTTAGCACAGATACGCAGTATTTT CASSLGGRVSTDTQYF
TRBD2 many TRBJ2-5 TRBV9 TGTGCCAGCAGCCCTTCGGGGGGGCGAGAGACCCAGTACTTC CASSPSGGRETQYF
NA few TRBJ2-3 TRBV20-1 TGCAGTGCTAGTAGGTCCATTACAGATACGCAGTATTTT CSASRSITDTQYF
NA NA TRBJ2-5 TRBV6-2/TRBV6-3 TGTGCCAGCAGTTCCCCTCCCCAACGGCAAGAGACCCAGTACTTC CASSSPPQRQETQYF
NA many TRBJ2-7 TRBV6-1 TGTGCCAGCAGTGAAATGCACCCCTACGAGCAGTACTTC CASSEMHPYEQYF
NA NA TRBJ1-2 TRBV5-1 TGCGCCAGCAGCTTGGGAAGCGAGGGCCCGGGCTACACCTTC CASSLGSEGPGYTF
TRBD2 NA TRBJ2-5 TRBV5-4 TGTGCCAGCAGCCCGGGGACTAGCGGGGGTGAAGAGACCCAGTACTTC CASSPGTSGGEETQYF
TRBD2 few TRBJ2-1 TRBV10-2 TGCGCCAGCAGTGCCCGGGGGGACTACAATGAGCAGTTCTTC CASSARGDYNEQFF
NA few TRBJ1-5 TRBV21-1 TGTGCCAGCAGCAAGAGGGACAGGAGGGGGTATAGCAATCAGCCCCAGCATTTT CASSKRDRRGYSNQPQHF
NA many TRBJ1-5 TRBV6-2/TRBV6-3 TGTGCCAGCAGTTATTTCTCGGGGGGTCAGCCCCAGCATTTT CASSYFSGGQPQHF
NA few TRBJ2-5 TRBV20-1 TGCAGTGCTAGGGAGACGCAAAAGCAAGAGACCCAGTACTTC CSARETQKQETQYF
NA few TRBJ2-3 TRBV7-8 TGTGCCAGCAGCTTAGTACGACCCACAGATACGCAGTATTTT CASSLVRPTDTQYF
TRBD2 NA TRBJ2-7 TRBV7-9 TGTGCCAGCAGCCCCGGGGGGACCAATTCATTCGGGCAGTACTTC CASSPGGTNSFGQYF
NA NA TRBJ2-3 TRBV29-1 TGCAGCGTTGAAGCCCGCTTTACAGATACGCAGTATTTT CSVEARFTDTQYF
NA NA TRBJ1-5 TRBV28 TGTGTCGCCAGCAGCCAGACGCCCGCGGTGAGCAATCAGCCCCAGCATTTT CVASSQTPAVSNQPQHF
NA many TRBJ2-7 TRBV10-3 TGTGCCATCAGCCTGGGGATGGGGACGGACTCCTACGAGCAGTACTTC CAISLGMGTDSYEQYF
TRBD2 many TRBJ2-3 TRBV19 TGTGCCAGTACCACCTCACTAGCGGGGGCTACAAGTCCGCAGTATTTT CASTTSLAGATSPQYF